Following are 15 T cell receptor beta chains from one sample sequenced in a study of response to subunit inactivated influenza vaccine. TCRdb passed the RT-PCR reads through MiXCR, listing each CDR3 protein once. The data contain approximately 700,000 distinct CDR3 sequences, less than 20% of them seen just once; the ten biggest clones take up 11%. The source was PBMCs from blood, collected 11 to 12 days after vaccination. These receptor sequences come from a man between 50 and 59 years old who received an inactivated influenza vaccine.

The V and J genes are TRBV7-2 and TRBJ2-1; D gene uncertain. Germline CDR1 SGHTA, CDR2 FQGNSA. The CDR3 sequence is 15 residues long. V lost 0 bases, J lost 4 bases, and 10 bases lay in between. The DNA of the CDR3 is TGTGCCAGCAGCTTAGCGCCGGCAGCATACAATGAGCAGTTCTTC. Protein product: CASSLAPAAYNEQFF.

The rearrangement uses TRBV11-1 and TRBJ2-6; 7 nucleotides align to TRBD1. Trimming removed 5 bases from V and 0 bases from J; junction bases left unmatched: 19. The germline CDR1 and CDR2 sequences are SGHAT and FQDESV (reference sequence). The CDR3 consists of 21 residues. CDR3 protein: CASSPRDRDIKKSSGANVLTF. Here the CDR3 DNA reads TGTGCCAGCAGCCCCCGGGACAGAGATATTAAGAAGAGCTCTGGGGCCAACGTCCTGACTTTC.

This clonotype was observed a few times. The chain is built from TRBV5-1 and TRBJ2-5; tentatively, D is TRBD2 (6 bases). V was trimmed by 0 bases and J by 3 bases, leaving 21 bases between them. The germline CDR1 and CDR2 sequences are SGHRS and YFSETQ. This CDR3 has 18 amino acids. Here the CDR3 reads CASSLAYYTTREKETQYF. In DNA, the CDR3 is TGCGCCAGCAGCTTGGCCTACTATACCACGCGGGAAAAAGAGACCCAGTACTTC.

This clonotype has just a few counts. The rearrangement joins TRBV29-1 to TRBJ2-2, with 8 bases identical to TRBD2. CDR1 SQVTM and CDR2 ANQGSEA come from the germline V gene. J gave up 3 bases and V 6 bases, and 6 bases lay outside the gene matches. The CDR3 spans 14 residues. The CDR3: CSVVLAVYTGELFF. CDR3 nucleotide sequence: TGCAGCGTGGTACTAGCGGTATACACCGGGGAGCTGTTTTTT.

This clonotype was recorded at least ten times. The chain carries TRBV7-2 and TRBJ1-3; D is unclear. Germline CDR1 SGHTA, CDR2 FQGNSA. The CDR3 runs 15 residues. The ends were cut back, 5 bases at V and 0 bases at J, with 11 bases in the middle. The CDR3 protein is CASSLTASSGNTIYF. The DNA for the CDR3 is TGTGCCAGCAGCCTTACAGCGAGCTCTGGAAACACCATATATTTT.

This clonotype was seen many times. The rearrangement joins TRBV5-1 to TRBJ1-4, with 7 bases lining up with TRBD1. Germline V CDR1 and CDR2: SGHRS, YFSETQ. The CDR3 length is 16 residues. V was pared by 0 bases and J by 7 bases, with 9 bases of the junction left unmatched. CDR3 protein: CASSLEGGQGGEKLFF. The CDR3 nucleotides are TGCGCCAGCAGCTTGGAAGGCGGCCAGGGGGGTGAAAAACTGTTTTTT.

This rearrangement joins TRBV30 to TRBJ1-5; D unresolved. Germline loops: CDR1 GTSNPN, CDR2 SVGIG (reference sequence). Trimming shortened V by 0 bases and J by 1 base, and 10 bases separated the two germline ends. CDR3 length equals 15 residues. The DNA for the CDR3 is TGTGCCTGGAGTGTAGGCAGTTTCAGCAATCAGCCCCAGCATTTT. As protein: CAWSVGSFSNQPQHF.

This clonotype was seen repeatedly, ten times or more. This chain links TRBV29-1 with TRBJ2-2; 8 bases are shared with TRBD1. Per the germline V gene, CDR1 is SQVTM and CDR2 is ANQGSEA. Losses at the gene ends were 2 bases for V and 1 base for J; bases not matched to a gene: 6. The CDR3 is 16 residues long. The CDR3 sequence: CSVELKGQGNTGELFF. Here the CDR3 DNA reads TGCAGCGTTGAACTAAAAGGACAGGGGAACACCGGGGAGCTGTTTTTT.

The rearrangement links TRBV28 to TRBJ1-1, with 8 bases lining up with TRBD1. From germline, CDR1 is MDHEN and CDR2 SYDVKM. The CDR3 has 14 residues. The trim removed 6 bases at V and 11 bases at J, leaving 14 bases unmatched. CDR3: CASSSTGAQGKAFF. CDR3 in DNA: TGTGCCAGCAGCTCGACAGGGGCACAAGGGAAGGCTTTCTTT.

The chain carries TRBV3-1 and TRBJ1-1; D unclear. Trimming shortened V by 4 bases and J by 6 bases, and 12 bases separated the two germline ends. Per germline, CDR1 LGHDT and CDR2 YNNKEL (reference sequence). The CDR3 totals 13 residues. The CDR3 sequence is CASSPWRSSEAFF. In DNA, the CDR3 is TGTGCCAGCAGCCCCTGGAGAAGCTCTGAAGCTTTCTTT.

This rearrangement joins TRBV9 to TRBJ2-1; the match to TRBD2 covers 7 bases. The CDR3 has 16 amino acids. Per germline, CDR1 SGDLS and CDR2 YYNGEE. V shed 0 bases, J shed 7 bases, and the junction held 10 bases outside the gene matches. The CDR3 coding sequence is TGTGCCAGCAGCGTAGGGGGAGGGAGTGGATGGAATGAGCAGTTCTTC. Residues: CASSVGGGSGWNEQFF.

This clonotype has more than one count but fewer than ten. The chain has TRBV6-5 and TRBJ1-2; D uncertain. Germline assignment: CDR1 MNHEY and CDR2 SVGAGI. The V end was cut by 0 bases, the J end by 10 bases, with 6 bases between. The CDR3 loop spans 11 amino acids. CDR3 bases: TGTGCCAGCAGTTACTCCGGTCTCTACACCTTC. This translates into CASSYSGLYTF.

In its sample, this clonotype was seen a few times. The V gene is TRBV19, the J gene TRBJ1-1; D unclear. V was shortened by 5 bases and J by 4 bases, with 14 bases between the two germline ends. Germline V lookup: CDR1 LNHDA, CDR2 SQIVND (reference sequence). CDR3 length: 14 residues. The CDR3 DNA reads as TGTGCCAGTAGTGTCAGACTCGGGATCACTGAAGCTTTCTTT. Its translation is CASSVRLGITEAFF.

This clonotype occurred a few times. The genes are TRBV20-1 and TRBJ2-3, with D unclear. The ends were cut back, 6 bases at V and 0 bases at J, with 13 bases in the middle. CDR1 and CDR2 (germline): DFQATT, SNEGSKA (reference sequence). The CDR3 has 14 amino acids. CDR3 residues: CSAPLGPSTDTQYF. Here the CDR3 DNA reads TGCAGTGCCCCCTTAGGACCTAGCACAGATACGCAGTATTTT.

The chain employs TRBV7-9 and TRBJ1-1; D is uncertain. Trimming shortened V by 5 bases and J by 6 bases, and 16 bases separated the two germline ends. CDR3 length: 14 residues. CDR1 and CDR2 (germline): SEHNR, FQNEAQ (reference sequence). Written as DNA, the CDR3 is TGTGCCAGCAGCAACTCGGGCCGGAGGGCTGAAGCTTTCTTT. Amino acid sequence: CASSNSGRRAEAFF. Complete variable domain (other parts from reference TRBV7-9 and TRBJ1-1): DTGVSQNPRHKITKRGQNVTFRCDPISEHNRLYWYRQTLGQGPEFLTYFQNEAQLEKSRLLSDRFSAERPKGSFSTLEIQRTEQGDSAMYLCASSNSGRRAEAFFGQGTRLTVV.